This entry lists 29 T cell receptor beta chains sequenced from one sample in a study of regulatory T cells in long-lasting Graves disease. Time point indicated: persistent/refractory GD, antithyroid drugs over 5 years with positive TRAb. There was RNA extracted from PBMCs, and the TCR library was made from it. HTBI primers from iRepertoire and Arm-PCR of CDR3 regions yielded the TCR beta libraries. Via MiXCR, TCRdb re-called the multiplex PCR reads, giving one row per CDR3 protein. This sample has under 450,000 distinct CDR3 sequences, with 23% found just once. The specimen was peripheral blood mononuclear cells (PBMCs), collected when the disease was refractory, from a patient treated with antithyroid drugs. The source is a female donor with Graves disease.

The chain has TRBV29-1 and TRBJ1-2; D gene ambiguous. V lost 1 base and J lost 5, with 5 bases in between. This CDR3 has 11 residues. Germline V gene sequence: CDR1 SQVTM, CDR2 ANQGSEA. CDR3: CSVEGGYGYTF. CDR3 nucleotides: TGCAGCGTTGAAGGCGGTTATGGCTACACCTTC.

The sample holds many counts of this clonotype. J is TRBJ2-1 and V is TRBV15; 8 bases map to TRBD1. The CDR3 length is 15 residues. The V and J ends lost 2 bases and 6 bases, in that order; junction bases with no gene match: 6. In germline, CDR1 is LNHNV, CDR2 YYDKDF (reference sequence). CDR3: CATSRRGQGINEQFF. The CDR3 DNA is TGTGCCACCAGCAGAAGAGGACAGGGAATCAATGAGCAGTTCTTC.

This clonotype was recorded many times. This chain's CDR3 is CASSGVGPQETQYF. CDR3 bases: TGTGCCAGCAGTGGGGTGGGTCCCCAAGAGACCCAGTACTTC. The V and J genes are TRBV6-2 or TRBV6-3 and TRBJ2-5; no clear D. Between the trimmed V and J ends, which lost 5 bases and 1 base, there was a span of 11 bases. The CDR3 sequence is 14 residues long. Germline lookup yields CDR1 MNHEY and CDR2 SVGEGT.

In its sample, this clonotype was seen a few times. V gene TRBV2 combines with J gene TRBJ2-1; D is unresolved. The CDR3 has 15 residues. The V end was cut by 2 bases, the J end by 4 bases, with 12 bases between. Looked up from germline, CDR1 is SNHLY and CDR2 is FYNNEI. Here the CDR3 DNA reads TGTGCCAGCAGTGAATCCAGCAGAAGATACAATGAGCAGTTCTTC. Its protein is CASSESSRRYNEQFF.

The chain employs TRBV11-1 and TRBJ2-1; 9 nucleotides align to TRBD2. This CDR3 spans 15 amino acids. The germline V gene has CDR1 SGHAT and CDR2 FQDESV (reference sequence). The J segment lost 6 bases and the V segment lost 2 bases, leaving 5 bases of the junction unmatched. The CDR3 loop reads CASSLSSGAGNEQFF. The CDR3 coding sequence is TGTGCCAGCAGCTTATCTAGCGGGGCAGGCAATGAGCAGTTCTTC.

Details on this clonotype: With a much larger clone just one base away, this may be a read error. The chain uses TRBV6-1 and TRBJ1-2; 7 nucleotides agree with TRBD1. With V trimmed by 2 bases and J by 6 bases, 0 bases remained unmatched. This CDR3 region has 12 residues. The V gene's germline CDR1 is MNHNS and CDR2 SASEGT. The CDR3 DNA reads TGTGCCAGCAGTGAAACAGGGGATGGCTACACCTTC. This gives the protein CASSETGDGYTF.

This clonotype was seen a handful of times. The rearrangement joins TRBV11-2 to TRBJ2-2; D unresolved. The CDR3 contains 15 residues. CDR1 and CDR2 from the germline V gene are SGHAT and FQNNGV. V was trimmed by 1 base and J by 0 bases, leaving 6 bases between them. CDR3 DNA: TGTGCCAGCAGCTTAGCGCTGTCGAACACCGGGGAGCTGTTTTTT. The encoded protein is CASSLALSNTGELFF.

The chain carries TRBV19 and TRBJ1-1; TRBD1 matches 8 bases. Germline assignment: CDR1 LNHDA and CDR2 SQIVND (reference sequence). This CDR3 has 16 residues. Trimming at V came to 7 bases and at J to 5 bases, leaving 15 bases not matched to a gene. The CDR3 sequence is CASTASGTGFGTEAFF. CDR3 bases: TGTGCCAGTACCGCATCCGGGACAGGTTTTGGGACTGAAGCTTTCTTT.

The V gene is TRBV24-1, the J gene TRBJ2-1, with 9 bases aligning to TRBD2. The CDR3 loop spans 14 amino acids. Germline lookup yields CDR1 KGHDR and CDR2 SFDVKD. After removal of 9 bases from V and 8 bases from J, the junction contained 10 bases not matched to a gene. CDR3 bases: TGTGCCACCGAGGGAGGGACTAGCTTCGATGAGCAGTTCTTC. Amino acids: CATEGGTSFDEQFF.

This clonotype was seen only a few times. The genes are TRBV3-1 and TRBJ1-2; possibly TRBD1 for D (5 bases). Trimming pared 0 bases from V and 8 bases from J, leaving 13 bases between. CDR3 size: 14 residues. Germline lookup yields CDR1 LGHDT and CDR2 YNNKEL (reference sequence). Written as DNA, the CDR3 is TGTGCCAGCAGCCAAGATCTGGGGGTCGGGGGCTACACCTTC. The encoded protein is CASSQDLGVGGYTF. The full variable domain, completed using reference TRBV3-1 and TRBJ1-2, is DTAVSQTPKYLVTQMGNDKSIKCEQNLGHDTMYWYKQDSKKFLKIMFSYNNKELIINETVPNRFSPKSPDKAHLNLHINSLELGDSAVYFCASSQDLGVGGYTFGSGTRLTVV.

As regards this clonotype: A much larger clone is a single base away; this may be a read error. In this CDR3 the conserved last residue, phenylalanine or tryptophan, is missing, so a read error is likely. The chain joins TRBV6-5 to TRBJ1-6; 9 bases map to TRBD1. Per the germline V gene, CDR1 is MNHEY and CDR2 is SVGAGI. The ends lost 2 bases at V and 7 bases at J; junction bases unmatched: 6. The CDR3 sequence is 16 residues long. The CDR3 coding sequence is TGTGCCAGCAGTTACGGGACAGGGTCCAGAAATTCACCCCTCCACTCT. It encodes CASSYGTGSRNSPLHS.

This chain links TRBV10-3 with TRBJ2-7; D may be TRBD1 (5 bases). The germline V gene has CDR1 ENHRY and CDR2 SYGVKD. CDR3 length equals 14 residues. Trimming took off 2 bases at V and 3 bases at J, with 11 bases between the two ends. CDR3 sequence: CAISEVGRVYEQYF. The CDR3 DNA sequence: TGTGCCATCAGTGAGGTCGGCAGGGTCTACGAGCAGTACTTC.

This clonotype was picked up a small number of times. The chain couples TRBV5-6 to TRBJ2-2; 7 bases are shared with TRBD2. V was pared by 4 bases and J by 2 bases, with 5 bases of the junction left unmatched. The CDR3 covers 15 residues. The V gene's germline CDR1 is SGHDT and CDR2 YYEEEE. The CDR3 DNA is TGTGCCAGCAGCCCAGCTAGCGGCAACACCGGGGAGCTGTTTTTT. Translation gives CASSPASGNTGELFF. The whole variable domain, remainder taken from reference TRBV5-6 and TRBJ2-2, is DAGVTQSPTHLIKTRGQQVTLRCSPKSGHDTVSWYQQALGQGPQFIFQYYEEEERQRGNFPDRFSGHQFPNYSSELNVNALLLGDSALYLCASSPASGNTGELFFGEGSRLTVL.

The chain's CDR3 is CASSSAGYSTDTQYF. DNA for the CDR3: TGTGCCAGCAGCTCAGCGGGCTACAGCACAGATACGCAGTATTTT. This chain uses TRBV7-3 with TRBJ2-3; possibly TRBD2 for D (6 bases). V lost 4 bases, J lost 0 bases, and 11 bases lay in between. This CDR3 is built from 15 residues. Germline V CDR1 and CDR2: SGHTA, FQGTGA.

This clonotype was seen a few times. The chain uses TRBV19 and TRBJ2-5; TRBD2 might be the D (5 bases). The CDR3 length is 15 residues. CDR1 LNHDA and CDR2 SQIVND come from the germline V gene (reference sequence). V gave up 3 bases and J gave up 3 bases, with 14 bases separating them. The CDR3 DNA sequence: TGTGCCAGTAGTATTTCTTGGCTAGCCGAAGAGACCCAGTACTTC. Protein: CASSISWLAEETQYF.

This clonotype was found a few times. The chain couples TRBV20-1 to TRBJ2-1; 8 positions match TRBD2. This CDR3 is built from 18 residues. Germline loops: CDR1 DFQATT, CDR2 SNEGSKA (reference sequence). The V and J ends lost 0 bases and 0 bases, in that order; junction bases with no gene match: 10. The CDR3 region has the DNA TGCAGTGCTAGAGATAACGGGAGGGCCAAATCCTCCTACAATGAGCAGTTCTTC. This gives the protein CSARDNGRAKSSYNEQFF.

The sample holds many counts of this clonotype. Written as DNA, the CDR3 is TGTGCCACCTCGAAACGAGCGGGGCAGCCCCAGCATTTT. It is translated as CATSKRAGQPQHF. This chain connects TRBV28 to TRBJ1-5, with D hard to call. The germline gives CDR1 MDHEN, CDR2 SYDVKM. This CDR3 has 13 residues. V lost 10 bases to trimming and J lost 7 bases, with 17 bases between them.

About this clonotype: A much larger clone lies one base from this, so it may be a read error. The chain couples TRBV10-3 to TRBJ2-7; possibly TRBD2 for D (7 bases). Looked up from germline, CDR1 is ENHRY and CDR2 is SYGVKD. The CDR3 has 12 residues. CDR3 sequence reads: CAIGGGSRERYF. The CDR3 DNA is TGTGCCATCGGGGGCGGGAGTCGGGAGCGGTACTTC.

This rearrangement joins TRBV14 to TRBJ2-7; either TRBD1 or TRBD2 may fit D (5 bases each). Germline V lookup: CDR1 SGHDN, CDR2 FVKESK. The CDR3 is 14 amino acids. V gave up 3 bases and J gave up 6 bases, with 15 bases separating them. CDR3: CASSQIRTGGEQYF. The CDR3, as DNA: TGTGCCAGCAGCCAGATTAGGACTGGGGGCGAGCAGTACTTC.

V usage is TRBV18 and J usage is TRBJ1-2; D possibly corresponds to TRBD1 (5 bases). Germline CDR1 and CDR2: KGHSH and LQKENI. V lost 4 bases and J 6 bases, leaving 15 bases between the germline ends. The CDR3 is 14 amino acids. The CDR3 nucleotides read TGTGCCAGCTCACGACCCGGGGACTCCCATGGCTACACCTTC. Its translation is CASSRPGDSHGYTF. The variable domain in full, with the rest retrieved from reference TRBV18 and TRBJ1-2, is NAGVMQNPRHLVRRRGQEARLRCSPMKGHSHVYWYRQLPEEGLKFMVYLQKENIIDESGMPKERFSAEFPKEGPSILRIQQVVRGDSAAYFCASSRPGDSHGYTFGSGTRLTVV.

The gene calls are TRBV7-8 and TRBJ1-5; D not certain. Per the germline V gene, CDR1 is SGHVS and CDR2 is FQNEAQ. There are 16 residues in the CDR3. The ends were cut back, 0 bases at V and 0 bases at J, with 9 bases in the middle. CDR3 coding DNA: TGTGCCAGCAGCTTAGCGCCGGTCTATAGCAATCAGCCCCAGCATTTT. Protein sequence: CASSLAPVYSNQPQHF. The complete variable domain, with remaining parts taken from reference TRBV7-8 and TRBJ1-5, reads GAGVSQSPRYKVAKRGQDVALRCDPISGHVSLFWYQQALGQGPEFLTYFQNEAQLDKSGLPSDRFFAERPEGSVSTLKIQRTQQEDSAVYLCASSLAPVYSNQPQHFGDGTRLSIL.

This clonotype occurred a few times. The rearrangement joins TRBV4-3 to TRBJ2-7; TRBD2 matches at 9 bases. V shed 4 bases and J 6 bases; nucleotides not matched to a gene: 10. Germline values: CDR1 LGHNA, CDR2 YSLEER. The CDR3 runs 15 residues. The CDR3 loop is CASSRTVAGVSEQYF. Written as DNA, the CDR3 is TGCGCCAGCAGCCGAACAGTAGCGGGAGTAAGCGAGCAGTACTTC.

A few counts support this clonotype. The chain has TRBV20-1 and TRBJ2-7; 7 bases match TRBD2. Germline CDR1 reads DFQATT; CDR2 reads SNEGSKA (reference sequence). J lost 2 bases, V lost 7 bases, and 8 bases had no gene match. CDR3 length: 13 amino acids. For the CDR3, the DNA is TGCAGTGTCCCCCCGGGGGGTCCCTACGAGCAGTACTTC. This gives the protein CSVPPGGPYEQYF.

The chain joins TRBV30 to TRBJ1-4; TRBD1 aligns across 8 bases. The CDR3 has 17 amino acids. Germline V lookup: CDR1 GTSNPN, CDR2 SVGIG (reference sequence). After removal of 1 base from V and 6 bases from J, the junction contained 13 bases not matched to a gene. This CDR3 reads CAWSAGRGRDVDEKLFF. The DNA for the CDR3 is TGTGCCTGGAGTGCAGGCAGGGGGCGAGACGTGGATGAAAAACTGTTTTTT. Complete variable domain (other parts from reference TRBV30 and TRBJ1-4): SQTIHQWPATLVQPVGSPLSLECTVEGTSNPNLYWYRQAAGRGLQLLFYSVGIGQISSEVPQNLSASRPQDRQFILSSKKLLLSDSGFYLCAWSAGRGRDVDEKLFFGSGTQLSVL.

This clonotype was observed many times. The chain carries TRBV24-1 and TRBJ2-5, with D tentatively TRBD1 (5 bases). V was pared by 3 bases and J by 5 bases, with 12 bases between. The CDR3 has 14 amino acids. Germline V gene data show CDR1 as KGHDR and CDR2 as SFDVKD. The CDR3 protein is CATSDPQTVETQYF. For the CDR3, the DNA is TGTGCCACCAGTGATCCACAGACAGTGGAGACCCAGTACTTC.

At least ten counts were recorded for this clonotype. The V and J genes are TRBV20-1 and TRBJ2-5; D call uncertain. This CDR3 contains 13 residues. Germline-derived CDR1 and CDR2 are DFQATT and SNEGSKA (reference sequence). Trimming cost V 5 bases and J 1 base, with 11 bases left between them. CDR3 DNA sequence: TGCAGTGCTGCAAAGATCGTCCAAGAGACCCAGTACTTC. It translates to CSAAKIVQETQYF.

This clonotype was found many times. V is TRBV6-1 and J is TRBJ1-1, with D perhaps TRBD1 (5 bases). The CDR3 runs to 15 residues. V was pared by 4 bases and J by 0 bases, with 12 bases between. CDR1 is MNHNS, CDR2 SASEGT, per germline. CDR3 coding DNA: TGTGCCAGCAGTGGCATGGACACGTTGAACACTGAAGCTTTCTTT. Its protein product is CASSGMDTLNTEAFF.

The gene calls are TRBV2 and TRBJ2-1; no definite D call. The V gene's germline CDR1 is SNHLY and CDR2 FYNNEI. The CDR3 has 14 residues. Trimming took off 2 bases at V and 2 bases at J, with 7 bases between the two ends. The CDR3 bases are TGTGCCAGCAGTGAACTGGTCCCCTACAATGAGCAGTTCTTC. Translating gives CASSELVPYNEQFF.

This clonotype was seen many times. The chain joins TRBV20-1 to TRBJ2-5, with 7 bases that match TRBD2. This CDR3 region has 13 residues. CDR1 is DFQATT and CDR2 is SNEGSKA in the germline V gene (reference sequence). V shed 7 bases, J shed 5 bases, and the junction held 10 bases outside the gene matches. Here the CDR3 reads CSVSGRAKETQYF. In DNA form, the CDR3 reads TGCAGTGTTTCTGGGAGGGCAAAGGAGACCCAGTACTTC.